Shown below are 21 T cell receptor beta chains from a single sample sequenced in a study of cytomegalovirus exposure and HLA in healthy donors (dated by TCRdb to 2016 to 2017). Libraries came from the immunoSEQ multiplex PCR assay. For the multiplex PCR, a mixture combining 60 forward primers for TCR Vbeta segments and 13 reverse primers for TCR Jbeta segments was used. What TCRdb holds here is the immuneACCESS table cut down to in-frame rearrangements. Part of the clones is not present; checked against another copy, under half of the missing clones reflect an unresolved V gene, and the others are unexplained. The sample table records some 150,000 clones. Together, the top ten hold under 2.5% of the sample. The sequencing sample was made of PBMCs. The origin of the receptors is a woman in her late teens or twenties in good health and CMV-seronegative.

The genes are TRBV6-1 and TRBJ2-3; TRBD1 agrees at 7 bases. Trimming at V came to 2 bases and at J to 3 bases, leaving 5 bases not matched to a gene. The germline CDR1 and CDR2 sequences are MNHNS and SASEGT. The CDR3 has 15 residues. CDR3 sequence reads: CASSEPGQSTDTQYF. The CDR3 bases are TGTGCCAGCAGTGAACCGGGACAGTCAACAGATACGCAGTATTTT.

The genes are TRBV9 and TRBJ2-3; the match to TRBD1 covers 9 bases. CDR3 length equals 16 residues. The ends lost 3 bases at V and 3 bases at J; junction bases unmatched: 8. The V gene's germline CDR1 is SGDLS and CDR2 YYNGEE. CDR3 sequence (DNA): TGTGCCAGCAGCGAGCCGGGACAGGGAAAGACAGATACGCAGTATTTT. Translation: CASSEPGQGKTDTQYF.

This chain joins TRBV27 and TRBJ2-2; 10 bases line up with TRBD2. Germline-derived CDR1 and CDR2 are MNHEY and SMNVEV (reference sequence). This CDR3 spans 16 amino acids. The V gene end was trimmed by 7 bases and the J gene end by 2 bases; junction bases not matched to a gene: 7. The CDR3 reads CASKPGLAVNTGELFF. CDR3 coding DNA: TGTGCCAGCAAACCCGGACTAGCGGTAAACACCGGGGAGCTGTTTTTT.

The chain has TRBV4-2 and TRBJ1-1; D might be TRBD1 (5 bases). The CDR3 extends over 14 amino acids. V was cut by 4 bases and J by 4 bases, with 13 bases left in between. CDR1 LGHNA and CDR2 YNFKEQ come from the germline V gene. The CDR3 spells CASSPGTRGTEAFF. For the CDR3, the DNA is TGTGCCAGCAGCCCCGGGACTCGCGGCACTGAAGCTTTCTTT.

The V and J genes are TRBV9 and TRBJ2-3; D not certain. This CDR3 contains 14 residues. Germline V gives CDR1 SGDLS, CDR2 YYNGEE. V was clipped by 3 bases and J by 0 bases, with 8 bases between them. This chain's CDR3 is CASSAYSSTDTQYF. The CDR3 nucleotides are TGTGCCAGCAGCGCCTATTCTAGCACAGATACGCAGTATTTT.

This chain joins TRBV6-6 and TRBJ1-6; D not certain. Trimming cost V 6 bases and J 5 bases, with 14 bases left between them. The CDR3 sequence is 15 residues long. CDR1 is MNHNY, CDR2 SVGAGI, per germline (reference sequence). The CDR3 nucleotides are TGTGCCAGCAGACCGACCGGGGTCGATAATTCACCCCTCCACTTT. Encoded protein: CASRPTGVDNSPLHF.

The CDR3, as DNA: TGTGCCAGCAGCGGAACCGGGACTAGCGGGAACAATGAGCAGTTCTTC. Translating it yields CASSGTGTSGNNEQFF. The gene calls are TRBV9 and TRBJ2-1, with 13 bases that match TRBD2. The CDR3 has 16 residues. CDR1 is SGDLS, CDR2 YYNGEE, per germline. The V gene end was trimmed by 3 bases and the J gene end by 5 bases; junction bases not matched to a gene: 5.

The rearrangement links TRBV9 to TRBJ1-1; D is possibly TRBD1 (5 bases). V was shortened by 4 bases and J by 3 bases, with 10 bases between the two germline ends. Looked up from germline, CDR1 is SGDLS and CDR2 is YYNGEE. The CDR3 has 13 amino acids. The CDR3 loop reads CASSPRGDTEAFF. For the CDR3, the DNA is TGTGCCAGCAGCCCCCGGGGGGACACTGAAGCTTTCTTT.

CDR3 loop: CASSPGQARWYEQYV. In DNA form, the CDR3 reads TGTGCCAGCAGCCCAGGACAGGCCCGGTGGTACGAGCAGTACGTC. This chain links TRBV11-2 with TRBJ2-7; TRBD1 matches at 7 bases. The ends lost 5 bases at V and 4 bases at J; junction bases unmatched: 11. The length of the CDR3 is 15 residues. Germline loops: CDR1 SGHAT, CDR2 FQNNGV.

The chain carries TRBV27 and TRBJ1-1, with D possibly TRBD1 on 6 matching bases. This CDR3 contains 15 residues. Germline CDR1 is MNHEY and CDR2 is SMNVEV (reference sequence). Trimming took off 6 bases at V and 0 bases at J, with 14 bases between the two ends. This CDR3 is CASRYTGTLNTEAFF. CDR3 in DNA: TGTGCCAGCAGGTACACAGGGACCCTGAACACTGAAGCTTTCTTT.

The CDR3 region has the DNA TGTGCCAGCAGGGCACCGGGACTAGCGGGAGGGCAGTTCTTC. It specifies CASRAPGLAGGQFF. The J gene is TRBJ2-1, the V gene TRBV6-5, with 15 bases identical to TRBD2. The ends lost 6 bases at V and 12 bases at J; junction bases unmatched: 6. Germline-derived CDR1 and CDR2 are MNHEY and SVGAGI. The CDR3 has 14 amino acids.

The DNA of the CDR3 is TGTGCCAGCTCACCAACGGCTGGGACTAGCGGGAGTAAGGGCTTTTACGAGCAGTACGTC. Translated, it gives CASSPTAGTSGSKGFYEQYV. This rearrangement joins TRBV18 to TRBJ2-7; 14 bases line up with TRBD2. Germline V CDR1 and CDR2: KGHSH, LQKENI. J gave up 4 bases and V 2 bases, and 16 bases lay outside the gene matches. The CDR3 consists of 20 residues.

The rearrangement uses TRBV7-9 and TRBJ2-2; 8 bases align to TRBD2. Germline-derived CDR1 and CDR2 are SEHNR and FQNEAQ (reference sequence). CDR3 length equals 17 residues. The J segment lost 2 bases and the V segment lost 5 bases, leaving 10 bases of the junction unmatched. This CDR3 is CASSPRLAGGNTGELFF. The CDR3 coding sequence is TGTGCCAGCAGCCCCCGGCTGGCGGGGGGCAACACCGGGGAGCTGTTTTTT.

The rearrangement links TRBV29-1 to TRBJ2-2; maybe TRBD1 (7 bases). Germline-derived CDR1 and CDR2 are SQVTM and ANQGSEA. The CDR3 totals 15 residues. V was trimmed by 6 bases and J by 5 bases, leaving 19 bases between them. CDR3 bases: TGCAGCGTCGCCGCTGGGGCAGGGGGGACCGGGGAGCTGTTTTTT. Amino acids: CSVAAGAGGTGELFF.

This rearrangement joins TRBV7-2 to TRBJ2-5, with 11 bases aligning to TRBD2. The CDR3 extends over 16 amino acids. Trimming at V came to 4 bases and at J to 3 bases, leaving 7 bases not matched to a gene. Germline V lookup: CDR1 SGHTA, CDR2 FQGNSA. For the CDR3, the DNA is TGTGCCAGCAGCTCCGTTAGACTAGCGGGAAAAGAGACCCAGTACTTC. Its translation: CASSSVRLAGKETQYF.

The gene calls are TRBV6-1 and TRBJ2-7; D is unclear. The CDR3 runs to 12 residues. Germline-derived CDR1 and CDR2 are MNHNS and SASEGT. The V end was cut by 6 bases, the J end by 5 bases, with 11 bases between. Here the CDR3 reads CASSPGIHEQYF. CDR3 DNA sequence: TGTGCCAGCAGCCCCGGTATTCACGAGCAGTACTTC.

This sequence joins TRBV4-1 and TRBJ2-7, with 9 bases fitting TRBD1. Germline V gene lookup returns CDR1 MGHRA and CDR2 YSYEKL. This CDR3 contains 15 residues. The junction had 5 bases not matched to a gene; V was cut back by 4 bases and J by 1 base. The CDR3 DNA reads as TGCGCCAGCAGCCTTACGACAGGGGGGTCCTACGAGCAGTACTTC. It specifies CASSLTTGGSYEQYF.

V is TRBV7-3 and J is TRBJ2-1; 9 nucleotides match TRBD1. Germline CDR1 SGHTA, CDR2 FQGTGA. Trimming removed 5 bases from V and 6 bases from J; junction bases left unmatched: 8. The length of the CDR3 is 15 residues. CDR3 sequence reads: CASSPSGQGFNEQFF. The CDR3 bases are TGTGCCAGCAGCCCCTCGGGACAGGGTTTCAATGAGCAGTTCTTC.

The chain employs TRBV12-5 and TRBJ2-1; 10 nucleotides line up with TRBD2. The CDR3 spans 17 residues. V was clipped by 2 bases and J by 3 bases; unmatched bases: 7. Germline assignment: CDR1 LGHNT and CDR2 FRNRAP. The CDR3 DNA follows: TGTGCTAGTGGTTTGAGCGGGAGGGCCGAGATCTACAATGAGCAGTTCTTC. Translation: CASGLSGRAEIYNEQFF.

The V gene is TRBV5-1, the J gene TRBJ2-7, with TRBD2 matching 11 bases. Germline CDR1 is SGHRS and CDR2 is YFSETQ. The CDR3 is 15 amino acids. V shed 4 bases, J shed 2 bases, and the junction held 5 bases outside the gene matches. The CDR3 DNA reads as TGCGCCAGCAGCCAGATAGCGGGAGGGGCCTACGAGCAGTACTTC. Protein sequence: CASSQIAGGAYEQYF.

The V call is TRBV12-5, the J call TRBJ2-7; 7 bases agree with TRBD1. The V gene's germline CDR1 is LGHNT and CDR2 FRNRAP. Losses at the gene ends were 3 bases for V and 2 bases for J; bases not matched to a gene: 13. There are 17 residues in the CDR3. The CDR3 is CASGFAKGQEATYEQYV. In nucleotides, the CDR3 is TGTGCTAGTGGTTTTGCTAAAGGACAGGAGGCTACCTACGAGCAGTACGTC.